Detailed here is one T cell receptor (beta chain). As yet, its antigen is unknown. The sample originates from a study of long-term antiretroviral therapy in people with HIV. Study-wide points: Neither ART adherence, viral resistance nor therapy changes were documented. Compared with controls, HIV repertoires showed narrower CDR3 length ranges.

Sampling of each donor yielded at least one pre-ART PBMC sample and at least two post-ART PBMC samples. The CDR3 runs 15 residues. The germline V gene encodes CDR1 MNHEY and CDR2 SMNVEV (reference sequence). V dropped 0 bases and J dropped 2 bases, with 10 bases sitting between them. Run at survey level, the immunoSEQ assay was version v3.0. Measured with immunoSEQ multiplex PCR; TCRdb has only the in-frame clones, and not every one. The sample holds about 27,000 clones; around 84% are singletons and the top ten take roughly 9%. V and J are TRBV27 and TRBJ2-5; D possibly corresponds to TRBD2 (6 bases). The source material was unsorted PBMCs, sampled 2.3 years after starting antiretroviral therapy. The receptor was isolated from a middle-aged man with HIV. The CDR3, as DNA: TGTGCCAGCAGTTTATCGGAGGGGCCACAAGAGACCCAGTACTTC. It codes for CASSLSEGPQETQYF.